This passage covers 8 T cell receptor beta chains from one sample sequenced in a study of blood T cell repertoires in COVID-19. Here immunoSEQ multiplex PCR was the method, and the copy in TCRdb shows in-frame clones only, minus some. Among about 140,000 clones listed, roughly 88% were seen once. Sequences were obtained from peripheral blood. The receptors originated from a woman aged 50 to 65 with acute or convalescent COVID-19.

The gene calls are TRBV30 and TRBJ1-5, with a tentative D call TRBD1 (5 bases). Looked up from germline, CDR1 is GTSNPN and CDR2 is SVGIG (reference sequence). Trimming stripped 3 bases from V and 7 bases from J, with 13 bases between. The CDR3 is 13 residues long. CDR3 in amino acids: CAWSPGKGQPQHF. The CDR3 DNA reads TGTGCCTGGAGCCCAGGGAAAGGGCAGCCCCAGCATTTT.

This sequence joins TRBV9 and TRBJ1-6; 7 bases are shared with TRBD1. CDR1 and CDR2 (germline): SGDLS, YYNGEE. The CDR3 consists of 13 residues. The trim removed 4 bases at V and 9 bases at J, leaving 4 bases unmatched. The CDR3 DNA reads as TGTGCCAGCAGCCCACGACAGGGTTCACCCCTCCACTTT. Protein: CASSPRQGSPLHF.

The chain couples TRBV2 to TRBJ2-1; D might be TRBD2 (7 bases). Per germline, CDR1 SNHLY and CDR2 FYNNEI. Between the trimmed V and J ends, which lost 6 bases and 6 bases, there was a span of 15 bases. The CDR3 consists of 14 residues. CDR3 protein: CASREGGRVNEQFF. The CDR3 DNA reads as TGTGCCAGCAGGGAGGGGGGGCGAGTCAATGAGCAGTTCTTC.

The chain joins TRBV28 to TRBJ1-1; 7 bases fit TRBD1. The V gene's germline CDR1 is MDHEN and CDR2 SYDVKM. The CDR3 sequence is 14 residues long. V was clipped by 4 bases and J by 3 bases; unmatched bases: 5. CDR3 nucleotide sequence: TGTGCCAGCAGTTCCGGGACAGCCTACACTGAAGCTTTCTTT. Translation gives CASSSGTAYTEAFF.

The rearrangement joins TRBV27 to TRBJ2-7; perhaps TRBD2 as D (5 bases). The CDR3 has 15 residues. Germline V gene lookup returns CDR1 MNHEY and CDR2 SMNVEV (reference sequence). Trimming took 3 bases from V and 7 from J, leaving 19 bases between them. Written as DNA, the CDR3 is TGTGCCAGCAGTTTCCATAGTTTCGGGTCGGGAGAGCAGTACTTC. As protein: CASSFHSFGSGEQYF.

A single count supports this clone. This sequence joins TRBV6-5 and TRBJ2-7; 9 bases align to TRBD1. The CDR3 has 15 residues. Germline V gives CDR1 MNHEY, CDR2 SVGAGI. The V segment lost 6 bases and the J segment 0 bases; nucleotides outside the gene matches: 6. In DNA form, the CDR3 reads TGTGCCAGCAGGGAGGGACAGGGAAGCTCCTACGAGCAGTACTTC. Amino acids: CASREGQGSSYEQYF.

Here the CDR3 reads CASSPNRASTSTDTQYF. The CDR3 DNA sequence: TGTGCCAGCTCACCAAACAGGGCTTCTACTAGCACAGATACGCAGTATTTT. The chain recombines TRBV18 with TRBJ2-3, with D possibly matching TRBD1 (6 bases). There are 17 residues in the CDR3. Between the trimmed V and J ends, which lost 2 bases and 0 bases, there was a span of 15 bases. Germline CDR1 and CDR2: KGHSH and LQKENI.

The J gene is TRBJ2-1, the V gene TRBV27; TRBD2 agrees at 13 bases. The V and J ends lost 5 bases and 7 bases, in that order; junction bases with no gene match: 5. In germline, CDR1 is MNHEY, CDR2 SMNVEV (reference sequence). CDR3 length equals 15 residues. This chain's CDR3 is CASSTGLAGANEQFF. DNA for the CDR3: TGTGCCAGCAGTACCGGACTAGCGGGAGCTAATGAGCAGTTCTTC.